This T cell receptor (beta chain) was identified during a study of blood T cell repertoires in COVID-19. The CDR3 contains 14 residues. Germline CDR1 LGHNA, CDR2 YSLEER. V lost 4 bases and J lost 8; bases outside the gene matches: 7. This table comes from immunoSEQ multiplex PCR, and its TCRdb copy is limited to in-frame clones, with some not included. The table lists about 95,000 clones, 81% of them singletons, with 20% to 30% in the top ten. Only a few counts were recorded for this clone. The V gene is TRBV4-3, the J gene TRBJ1-2; 10 bases match TRBD1. The sample consisted of peripheral blood. The source of this sequence is a man older than 75 with active or convalescent COVID-19. The CDR3 DNA reads as TGCGCCAGCAGCCGGGACAGGGGCGGCGACGGCTACACCTTC. Protein product: CASSRDRGGDGYTF.